This T cell receptor (beta chain) emerged from a study of T-cell reconstitution after alpha-beta-depleted transplantation in children. The CDR3 runs to 14 residues. Germline CDR1 is DFQATT and CDR2 is SNEGSKA (reference sequence). The trim removed 3 bases at V and 5 bases at J, leaving 5 bases unmatched. Unique molecular identifiers were incorporated into the prepared TCRbeta library. MiXCR, run by TCRdb on the PCR reads, gives a single entry per CDR3 protein. The sample consists of about 580,000 distinct CDR3 sequences, about a quarter of them appearing once. Only a few counts were recorded for this clonotype. The antigen is unknown. Study findings and constraints: Several hundred expanded graft clones reportedly supplied alpha-beta T cells about two months after transplant. The authors attributed T-cell counts and diversity one year after transplant mostly to newly produced T cells. Some patients' high day-60 TCRbeta diversity was attributed to recipient cells surviving conditioning.

This clonotype was obtained from a boy under three years old with Wiskott-Aldrich syndrome, due to receive a stem cell transplant. Specimen: PBMCs, collected before TCRalphabeta/CD19-depleted stem cell transplant. This chain uses TRBV20-1 with TRBJ1-4; 8 bases align to TRBD1. For the CDR3, the DNA is TGCAGTGCTAGGTACCGGGACAGGAATGAAAAACTGTTTTTT. Translating it yields CSARYRDRNEKLFF.